Included here is one T cell receptor beta chain sequence, with context. The data are from a study of T cell responses to AZD1222 COVID-19 vaccine. TCRdb keeps only in-frame clones here, not all; method: immunoSEQ multiplex PCR. Among about 150,000 clones listed, about 88% were seen once. The V gene's germline CDR1 is MNHEY and CDR2 SVGAGI. This CDR3 is built from 16 residues. J lost 7 bases, V lost 4 bases, and 9 bases had no gene match. This TCR was sampled from an adult in good health. Sample: peripheral blood, taken on day 0 of AZD1222 vaccination. The chain is built from TRBV6-5 and TRBJ1-6, with 8 bases identical to TRBD1. CDR3 in amino acids: CASSLTRTGSNSPLHF. CDR3 bases: TGTGCCAGCAGTTTAACCCGGACAGGGTCGAATTCACCCCTCCACTTT.